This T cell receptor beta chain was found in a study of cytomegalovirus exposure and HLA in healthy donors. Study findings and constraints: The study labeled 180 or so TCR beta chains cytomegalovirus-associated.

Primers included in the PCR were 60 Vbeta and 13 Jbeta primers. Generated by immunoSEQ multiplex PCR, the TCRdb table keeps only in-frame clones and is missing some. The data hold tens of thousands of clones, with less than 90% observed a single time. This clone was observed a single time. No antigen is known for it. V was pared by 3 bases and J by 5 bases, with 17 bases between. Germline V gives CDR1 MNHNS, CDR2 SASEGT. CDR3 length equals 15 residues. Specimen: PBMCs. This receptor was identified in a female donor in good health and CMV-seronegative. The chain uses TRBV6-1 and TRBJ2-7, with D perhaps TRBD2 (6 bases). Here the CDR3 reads CASSDPREVVNEQYF. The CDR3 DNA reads TGTGCCAGCAGTGATCCAAGGGAGGTCGTCAACGAGCAGTACTTC.